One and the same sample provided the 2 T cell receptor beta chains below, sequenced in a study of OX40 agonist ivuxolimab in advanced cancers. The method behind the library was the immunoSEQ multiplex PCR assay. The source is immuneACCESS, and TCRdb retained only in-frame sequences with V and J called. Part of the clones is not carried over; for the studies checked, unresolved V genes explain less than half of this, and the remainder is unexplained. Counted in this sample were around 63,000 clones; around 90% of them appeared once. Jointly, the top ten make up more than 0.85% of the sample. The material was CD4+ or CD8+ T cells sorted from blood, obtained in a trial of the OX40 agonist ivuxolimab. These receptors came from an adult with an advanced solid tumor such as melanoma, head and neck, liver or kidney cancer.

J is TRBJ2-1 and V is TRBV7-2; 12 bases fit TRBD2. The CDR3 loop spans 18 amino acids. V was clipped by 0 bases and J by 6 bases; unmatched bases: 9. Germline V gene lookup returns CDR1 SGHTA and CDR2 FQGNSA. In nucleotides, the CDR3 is TGTGCCAGCAGCTTAGCAGGGCTAGCGGGGGGGCCCGGCAATGAGCAGTTCTTC. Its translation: CASSLAGLAGGPGNEQFF.

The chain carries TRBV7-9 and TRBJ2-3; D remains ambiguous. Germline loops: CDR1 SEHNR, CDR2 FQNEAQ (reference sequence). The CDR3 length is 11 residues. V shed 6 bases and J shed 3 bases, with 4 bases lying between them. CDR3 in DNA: TGTGCCAGCAGTTTTACAGATACGCAGTATTTT. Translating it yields CASSFTDTQYF. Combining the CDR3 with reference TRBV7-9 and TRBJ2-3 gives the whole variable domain DTGVSQNPRHKITKRGQNVTFRCDPISEHNRLYWYRQTLGQGPEFLTYFQNEAQLEKSRLLSDRFSAERPKGSFSTLEIQRTEQGDSAMYLCASSFTDTQYFGPGTRLTVL.